These 28 T cell receptor beta chains share one sample of origin, sequenced in a study of regulatory T cells in long-lasting Graves disease. Libraries of TCR beta came from iRepertoire HTBI primers plus Arm-PCR of CDR3 regions. TCRdb re-derived calls from the multiplex PCR reads in MiXCR, one entry per CDR3 protein. Here the sample spans 540,000 or so distinct CDR3 sequences, less than 15% being singletons. Time point noted: newly diagnosed GD, antithyroid drugs for less than 3 months. Researchers made the TCR library from RNA that was extracted from PBMCs. In addition, the sample was reused for a study of T cells in Graves' hyperthyroidism and ophthalmopathy.

The specimen was peripheral blood mononuclear cells (PBMCs), collected at new diagnosis, from a patient treated with antithyroid drugs. Receptors were obtained from a man aged 30-40 years with Graves disease.

V gene TRBV4-1 combines with J gene TRBJ2-7; D unresolved. This CDR3 has 13 amino acids. From germline, CDR1 is MGHRA and CDR2 YSYEKL. V was pared by 2 bases and J by 7 bases, with 12 bases between. CDR3 nucleotide sequence: TGCGCCAGCAGCCAACTGACCCTCGGGGAGCAGTACTTC. This translates into CASSQLTLGEQYF.

This clonotype was picked up many times. This may come from a read error, since a much larger clone is one base off. The chain carries TRBV12-3 or TRBV12-4 and TRBJ2-1; TRBD2 agrees at 11 bases. Germline trimming cut 3 bases from V and 3 bases from J; bases unmatched to any gene: 1. The CDR3 has 15 amino acids. CDR3 in DNA: TGTGCCAGCAGTTTCGGGACTAGCGGCTACAATGAGCAGTTCTTC. It yields the protein CASSFGTSGYNEQFF.

This clonotype was seen at least ten times. This rearrangement joins TRBV7-9 to TRBJ2-2; D call uncertain. Germline V gene lookup returns CDR1 SEHNR and CDR2 FQNEAQ (reference sequence). Trimming pared 11 bases from V and 6 bases from J, leaving 16 bases between. This CDR3 has 13 residues. The DNA for the CDR3 is TGTGCCCCGCGGTTAGGGCAGTCCGGGGAGCTGTTTTTT. It codes for CAPRLGQSGELFF.

This clonotype was counted many times. V is TRBV28 and J is TRBJ1-1; D is ambiguous. The CDR3 has 11 amino acids. V was shortened by 5 bases and J by 7 bases, with 8 bases between the two germline ends. CDR1 MDHEN and CDR2 SYDVKM come from the germline V gene. The CDR3 DNA reads TGTGCCAGCAGTCAACCGAATGAAGCTTTCTTT. Encoded protein: CASSQPNEAFF.

This clonotype was counted ten times or more. The CDR3 is CSVEGSRGYYNEQFF. The CDR3 nucleotides read TGCAGCGTTGAGGGGTCCAGGGGCTACTACAATGAGCAGTTCTTC. This chain connects TRBV29-1 to TRBJ2-1, with a tentative D call TRBD1 (6 bases). Trimming removed 3 bases from V and 3 bases from J, with 15 bases in between. Germline V gene lookup returns CDR1 SQVTM and CDR2 ANQGSEA. The CDR3 has 15 amino acids.

The genes are TRBV20-1 and TRBJ2-7; 10 nucleotides align to TRBD1. Germline V gene data show CDR1 as DFQATT and CDR2 as SNEGSKA (reference sequence). The junction had 7 bases not matched to a gene; V was cut back by 5 bases and J by 0 bases. There are 15 residues in the CDR3. CDR3 protein: CSAAPGQGISYEQYF. The CDR3 coding sequence is TGCAGTGCTGCTCCGGGACAGGGGATCTCCTACGAGCAGTACTTC.

At least ten counts were recorded for this clonotype. This chain joins TRBV27 and TRBJ2-7; the match to TRBD2 covers 8 bases. The CDR3 totals 18 residues. Germline V gene lookup returns CDR1 MNHEY and CDR2 SMNVEV (reference sequence). V lost 6 bases to trimming and J lost 3 bases; unmatched junction nucleotides: 19. The CDR3 DNA follows: TGTGCCAGCAGCCCGTGGGTTCCTACTAGCGGAGTAGACTACGAGCAGTACTTC. It specifies CASSPWVPTSGVDYEQYF.

The chain carries TRBV5-5 and TRBJ2-1; 11 bases match TRBD2. CDR1 is SGHKS and CDR2 is YYEKEE in the germline V gene (reference sequence). J lost 10 bases, V lost 1 base, and 13 bases had no gene match. CDR3 length: 17 residues. The CDR3 coding sequence is TGTGCCAGCAGCTTGTTTGTTAGGGCTAGCGGGAGGTGGGAGCAGTTCTTC. It specifies CASSLFVRASGRWEQFF. Combining the CDR3 with reference TRBV5-5 and TRBJ2-1 gives the whole variable domain DAGVTQSPTHLIKTRGQQVTLRCSPISGHKSVSWYQQVLGQGPQFIFQYYEKEERGRGNFPDRFSARQFPNYSSELNVNALLLGDSALYLCASSLFVRASGRWEQFFGPGTRLTVL.

The table lists this clonotype with many counts. The rearrangement joins TRBV24-1 to TRBJ1-1, with D unresolved. Trimming left V 9 bases short and J 1 base short, with 8 bases between. There are 12 residues in the CDR3. Germline V gene sequence: CDR1 KGHDR, CDR2 SFDVKD. CDR3 amino acids: CATAGRNTEAFF. Written as DNA, the CDR3 is TGTGCCACCGCTGGCCGGAACACTGAAGCTTTCTTT.

This clonotype was picked up one time. This chain joins TRBV7-8 and TRBJ2-2, with 9 positions matching TRBD1. There are 17 residues in the CDR3. Germline V lookup: CDR1 SGHVS, CDR2 FQNEAQ. J lost 5 bases, V lost 5 bases, and 12 bases had no gene match. The CDR3 here is CASSRSRGQGRTGELFF. The CDR3 nucleotides read TGTGCCAGCAGCAGATCCCGGGGACAGGGTCGGACCGGGGAGCTGTTTTTT. Looking up the rest from reference TRBV7-8 and TRBJ2-2 gives the full variable domain: GAGVSQSPRYKVAKRGQDVALRCDPISGHVSLFWYQQALGQGPEFLTYFQNEAQLDKSGLPSDRFFAERPEGSVSTLKIQRTQQEDSAVYLCASSRSRGQGRTGELFFGEGSRLTVL.

The sample holds many counts of this clonotype. The chain carries TRBV10-3 and TRBJ2-1, with TRBD2 matching 9 bases. CDR1 ENHRY and CDR2 SYGVKD come from the germline V gene. Trimming at V came to 3 bases and at J to 2 bases, leaving 14 bases not matched to a gene. The CDR3 loop spans 19 amino acids. The CDR3 sequence is CAISDPGSSGRWAYNEQFF. CDR3 DNA: TGTGCCATCAGTGACCCCGGTAGTAGCGGGAGATGGGCCTACAATGAGCAGTTCTTC.

This chain joins TRBV7-9 and TRBJ2-7, with D hard to call. With 3 bases removed from V and 6 bases from J, the gap between germline ends came to 12 bases. Germline lookup yields CDR1 SEHNR and CDR2 FQNEAQ (reference sequence). The CDR3 extends over 13 amino acids. CDR3: CASSLASASEQYF. CDR3 DNA: TGTGCCAGCAGCTTGGCGTCAGCTTCCGAGCAGTACTTC.

The chain links TRBV14 to TRBJ2-7; D gene uncertain. Deletions cut 4 bases from V and 1 base from J, with 8 bases between. CDR1 is SGHDN, CDR2 FVKESK, per germline. The CDR3 length is 13 residues. CDR3 in amino acids: CASSLQPSYEQYF. The CDR3 coding sequence is TGTGCCAGCAGCCTACAGCCATCCTACGAGCAGTACTTC.

This clonotype was recorded a few times. V and J are TRBV6-2 or TRBV6-3 and TRBJ1-5; D gene unclear. CDR3 length equals 13 residues. The V and J ends lost 10 bases and 6 bases respectively, with 16 bases between them. The germline V gene encodes CDR1 MNHEY and CDR2 SVGEGT. CDR3 coding DNA: TGTGCCACAGGTCCCTCCCTCGCTCAGCCCCAGCATTTT. It yields the protein CATGPSLAQPQHF.

This sequence joins TRBV6-1 and TRBJ2-5; TRBD1 matches at 9 bases. Germline V gene lookup returns CDR1 MNHNS and CDR2 SASEGT. The CDR3 is 14 amino acids. J gave up 4 bases and V 7 bases, and 7 bases lay outside the gene matches. CDR3 region: CASNLDRGRETQYF. The CDR3 DNA follows: TGTGCCAGCAACCTAGACAGGGGGAGAGAGACCCAGTACTTC.

Concerning this clonotype itself: At one boundary the junction diverges from the germline segment, which might be a read error. J is TRBJ2-1 and V is TRBV7-7; D is perhaps TRBD1 (6 bases). The length of the CDR3 is 15 residues. Germline loops: CDR1 SSHAT, CDR2 FNYEAQ (reference sequence). The CDR3 spells CASSFGWGPGNEQFF. The CDR3 DNA is TGTGCTAGCAGCTTTGGGTGGGGGCCGGGGAATGAGCAGTTCTTC.

This chain links TRBV24-1 with TRBJ1-1; D gene unclear. The CDR3 is 13 amino acids. Germline V gives CDR1 KGHDR, CDR2 SFDVKD. V dropped 5 bases and J dropped 1 base, with 7 bases sitting between them. DNA of the CDR3: TGTGCCACCAGTGGTCCCGGGAACACTGAAGCTTTCTTT. Its translation: CATSGPGNTEAFF.

The J gene is TRBJ2-1, the V gene TRBV3-1; 10 nucleotides line up with TRBD1. CDR3 length: 15 residues. J gave up 5 bases and V 7 bases, and 8 bases lay outside the gene matches. Germline CDR1 and CDR2: LGHDT and YNNKEL (reference sequence). CDR3 protein: CASTTGGASNNEQFF. In DNA form, the CDR3 reads TGTGCCAGCACGACAGGGGGCGCTTCCAACAATGAGCAGTTCTTC.

In its sample, this clonotype was seen many times. V gene TRBV29-1 combines with J gene TRBJ1-1, with D unclear. Germline values: CDR1 SQVTM, CDR2 ANQGSEA. Trimming took off 2 bases at V and 3 bases at J, with 10 bases between the two ends. The CDR3 totals 13 residues. The CDR3 is CSVERREDTEAFF. The CDR3 DNA is TGCAGCGTTGAACGGAGGGAGGACACTGAAGCTTTCTTT.

This clonotype was found many times. The rearrangement joins TRBV28 to TRBJ1-2, with D tentatively TRBD1 (5 bases). The CDR3 runs to 12 residues. In germline, CDR1 is MDHEN, CDR2 SYDVKM. The germline V and J ends were trimmed by 3 bases and 8 bases, with 10 bases remaining between them. The CDR3 DNA is TGTGCCAGCAGTTTGGCAGGGAGAGGCTACACCTTC. It yields the protein CASSLAGRGYTF.

This clonotype showed up many times. The chain joins TRBV2 to TRBJ1-4; D gene uncertain. V was trimmed by 4 bases and J by 3 bases, leaving 9 bases between them. CDR3 length equals 14 residues. Germline V CDR1 and CDR2: SNHLY, FYNNEI. CDR3 loop: CASSGVASNEKLFF. The CDR3 DNA reads as TGTGCCAGCAGTGGGGTGGCGTCTAATGAAAAACTGTTTTTT.

J is TRBJ2-3 and V is TRBV27; a possible D gene is TRBD2 (5 bases). CDR1 MNHEY and CDR2 SMNVEV come from the germline V gene (reference sequence). The length of the CDR3 is 15 residues. V was trimmed by 3 bases and J by 3 bases, leaving 13 bases between them. Written as DNA, the CDR3 is TGTGCCAGCAGTTTCGTCGCGGGTTTAACAGATACGCAGTATTTT. Residues: CASSFVAGLTDTQYF.

CDR3 nucleotides: TGTGCCAGCACACCAGGGGTAGAAAACACCATATATTTT. As protein: CASTPGVENTIYF. The rearrangement links TRBV28 to TRBJ1-3, with TRBD1 as a possible D gene (6 bases). The CDR3 is 13 amino acids. V was shortened by 7 bases and J by 6 bases, with 13 bases between the two germline ends. Germline CDR1 MDHEN, CDR2 SYDVKM. Together with reference TRBV28 and TRBJ1-3, the CDR3 gives the full variable domain: DVKVTQSSRYLVKRTGEKVFLECVQDMDHENMFWYRQDPGLGLRLIYFSYDVKMKEKGDIPEGYSVSREKKERFSLILESASTNQTSMYLCASTPGVENTIYFGEGSWLTVV.

This clonotype showed up many times. V gene TRBV27 combines with J gene TRBJ2-3; D may be TRBD2 (6 bases). This CDR3 region has 14 residues. The ends were cut back, 2 bases at V and 5 bases at J, with 11 bases in the middle. Germline V gene lookup returns CDR1 MNHEY and CDR2 SMNVEV (reference sequence). The CDR3 bases are TGTGCCAGCAGTTTAGATCTGGGGGGAGATACGCAGTATTTT. Translated: CASSLDLGGDTQYF.

The rearrangement links TRBV5-1 to TRBJ2-7, with D possibly matching TRBD1 (6 bases). V was trimmed by 0 bases and J by 5 bases, leaving 12 bases between them. The CDR3 loop spans 14 amino acids. Germline V lookup: CDR1 SGHRS, CDR2 YFSETQ. The CDR3 is CASSLDRADHEQYF. The CDR3 DNA reads TGCGCCAGCAGCTTGGACAGGGCGGACCACGAGCAGTACTTC.

This clonotype was detected only a few times. This rearrangement joins TRBV11-2 to TRBJ1-3; D not resolved. In germline, CDR1 is SGHAT, CDR2 FQNNGV. The V end was cut by 5 bases, the J end by 2 bases, with 13 bases between. The CDR3 runs to 15 residues. The CDR3 here is CASSPWRAPGNTIYF. CDR3 nucleotide sequence: TGTGCCAGCAGCCCTTGGAGGGCCCCTGGAAACACCATATATTTT.

The sample holds many counts of this clonotype. The chain is built from TRBV20-1 and TRBJ2-3; a weak D match, TRBD2 (7 bases). This CDR3 has 14 residues. Germline CDR1 is DFQATT and CDR2 is SNEGSKA (reference sequence). With 6 bases removed from V and 0 bases from J, the gap between germline ends came to 13 bases. Here the CDR3 reads CSAPRGASTDTQYF. CDR3 DNA sequence: TGCAGTGCCCCCCGGGGGGCTAGCACAGATACGCAGTATTTT.

This clonotype was detected many times. CDR3 residues: CASSLEGGLKTQYF. In DNA form, the CDR3 reads TGTGCCAGCAGCTTGGAGGGAGGCCTCAAGACCCAGTACTTC. The chain has TRBV5-4 and TRBJ2-5; D might be TRBD2 (6 bases). The germline V gene has CDR1 SGHNT and CDR2 YYREEE (reference sequence). The V gene lost 0 bases and the J gene lost 6 bases, with 12 bases spanning the gap. The CDR3 is made up of 14 amino acids.